This entry lists 25 T cell receptor beta chains sequenced from one sample in a study of T cell responses to AZD1222 COVID-19 vaccine. Generated by immunoSEQ multiplex PCR, the TCRdb table keeps only in-frame clones and is missing some. The sample includes fewer than 140,000 clones, around 91% of them seen just once. This sample comprised peripheral blood, obtained 28 days after the second AZD1222 dose. All receptors derive from an adult who received the AZD1222 COVID-19 vaccine.

The chain has TRBV7-3 and TRBJ1-2, with D possibly being TRBD1 (5 bases). Trimming shortened V by 5 bases and J by 3 bases, and 13 bases separated the two germline ends. Germline CDR1 is SGHTA and CDR2 is FQGTGA. This CDR3 is built from 14 residues. CDR3 region: CASSPPGKDYGYTF. As DNA, the CDR3 is TGTGCCAGCAGCCCGCCAGGGAAGGACTATGGCTACACCTTC.

This clone was observed a few times. The chain has TRBV10-3 and TRBJ2-5, with D unclear. From germline, CDR1 is ENHRY and CDR2 SYGVKD. Trimming cost V 2 bases and J 4 bases, with 11 bases left between them. The CDR3 spans 14 residues. The CDR3 bases are TGTGCCATCAGTGAGCGCGTAGCCCGAGAGACCCAGTACTTC. As protein: CAISERVARETQYF.

The chain is built from TRBV6-5 and TRBJ1-5, with 7 bases fitting TRBD1. The CDR3 length is 15 residues. J was trimmed by 4 bases and V by 0 bases; bases with no gene match: 3. Germline V lookup: CDR1 MNHEY, CDR2 SVGAGI. The CDR3 nucleotides read TGTGCCAGCAGTTACTCGGACAGGACTAATCAGCCCCAGCATTTT. Translation gives CASSYSDRTNQPQHF.

The gene calls are TRBV25-1 and TRBJ1-4; no reliable D call. V was cut by 6 bases and J by 0 bases, with 5 bases left in between. CDR1 is MGHDK, CDR2 SYGVNS, per germline. This CDR3 region has 13 residues. CDR3 amino acids: CASSFATNEKLFF. CDR3 bases: TGTGCCAGCAGCTTCGCAACTAATGAAAAACTGTTTTTT.

The genes are TRBV30 and TRBJ1-1; the match to TRBD1 covers 9 bases. The CDR3 has 16 amino acids. J was trimmed by 5 bases and V by 2 bases; bases with no gene match: 12. Germline lookup yields CDR1 GTSNPN and CDR2 SVGIG (reference sequence). The CDR3 DNA reads TGTGCCTGGAGTATAGATCGGACAGGGGTGACGACTGAAGCTTTCTTT. Translating it yields CAWSIDRTGVTTEAFF. The full variable domain, in which reference TRBV30 and TRBJ1-1 provide the parts outside the CDR3, is SQTIHQWPATLVQPVGSPLSLECTVEGTSNPNLYWYRQAAGRGLQLLFYSVGIGQISSEVPQNLSASRPQDRQFILSSKKLLLSDSGFYLCAWSIDRTGVTTEAFFGQGTRLTVV.

This chain connects TRBV3-1 (or the pseudogene TRBV3-2) to TRBJ2-7; tentative D call: TRBD2 (5 bases). The V end was cut by 4 bases, the J end by 7 bases, with 11 bases between. CDR3 length equals 12 residues. CDR1 is LGHDT and CDR2 is YNNKEL in the germline V gene (reference sequence). In DNA form, the CDR3 reads TGTGCCAGCAGCCTGGCGTGGAGGGAGCAGTACTTC. Its translation: CASSLAWREQYF.

The genes are TRBV5-1 and TRBJ2-7; TRBD1 might be the D (5 bases). The CDR3 runs to 14 residues. Trimming pared 3 bases from V and 1 base from J, leaving 11 bases between. Germline CDR1 and CDR2: SGHRS and YFSETQ. The CDR3 reads CASSSKTESYEQYF. The DNA of the CDR3 is TGCGCCAGCAGCTCCAAGACAGAATCCTACGAGCAGTACTTC.

The CDR3 is CASSRGLGTGLNQPQHF. CDR3 nucleotide sequence: TGCGCCAGCAGCCGCGGTCTCGGGACAGGGTTAAATCAGCCCCAGCATTTT. V is TRBV4-1 and J is TRBJ1-5; 9 bases line up with TRBD1. Per germline, CDR1 MGHRA and CDR2 YSYEKL. This CDR3 has 17 amino acids. V trimming: 4 bases; J trimming: 4 bases; junction bases outside the gene matches: 11.

The V call is TRBV7-3, the J call TRBJ2-1, with TRBD1 matching 8 bases. The CDR3 consists of 15 residues. The junction had 2 bases not matched to a gene; V was cut back by 2 bases and J by 2 bases. Germline V gene lookup returns CDR1 SGHTA and CDR2 FQGTGA. CDR3 sequence (DNA): TGTGCCAGCAGCTTACAACAGGGGGCCTACAATGAGCAGTTCTTC. As protein: CASSLQQGAYNEQFF.

The chain links TRBV6-5 to TRBJ1-1; 9 nucleotides line up with TRBD1. This CDR3 is built from 15 residues. V was clipped by 8 bases and J by 0 bases; unmatched bases: 7. Germline values: CDR1 MNHEY, CDR2 SVGAGI. The CDR3 loop is CASRRDRVVNTEAFF. CDR3 DNA sequence: TGTGCCAGCCGCCGGGACAGGGTGGTGAACACTGAAGCTTTCTTT.

The chain uses TRBV7-6 and TRBJ2-7; 11 bases are shared with TRBD1. The CDR3 consists of 14 residues. The V and J ends lost 5 bases and 3 bases, in that order; junction bases with no gene match: 3. Germline lookup yields CDR1 SGHVS and CDR2 FNYEAQ. CDR3 in DNA: TGTGCCAGCAGCGGACAGGGGGCCTTCTACGAGCAGTACTTC. It encodes CASSGQGAFYEQYF.

The chain links TRBV11-3 to TRBJ2-5, with D perhaps matching TRBD1 or TRBD2 (5 bases each). Germline CDR1 is SGHNT and CDR2 is YENEEA. This CDR3 is built from 14 residues. V lost 5 bases and J lost 5, with 15 bases in between. CDR3 protein: CASSVQGASETQYF. In DNA, the CDR3 is TGTGCCAGCAGCGTCCAGGGAGCGTCGGAGACCCAGTACTTC.

The genes are TRBV5-1 and TRBJ2-3; 11 bases are a match to TRBD2. Germline V gives CDR1 SGHRS, CDR2 YFSETQ. V gave up 7 bases and J gave up 2 bases; unmatched junction bases: 3. CDR3 length equals 14 residues. In DNA form, the CDR3 reads TGCGCCAGCTCTAGCGGGGGGTCCACAGATACGCAGTATTTT. It codes for CASSSGGSTDTQYF.

The CDR3 DNA reads as TGTGCCAGCTCACCCGGGACAGGCGAATACAATGAGCAGTTCTTC. Protein: CASSPGTGEYNEQFF. This chain links TRBV18 with TRBJ2-1, with 8 positions matching TRBD1. The CDR3 length is 15 residues. CDR1 and CDR2 (germline): KGHSH, LQKENI. Trimming removed 3 bases from V and 4 bases from J; junction bases left unmatched: 5.

This chain uses TRBV25-1 with TRBJ1-5; 10 bases fit TRBD1. CDR1 and CDR2 from the germline V gene are MGHDK and SYGVNS. The CDR3 is made up of 16 amino acids. The V and J ends lost 3 bases and 6 bases, in that order; junction bases with no gene match: 8. The CDR3 DNA reads as TGTGCCAGCAGTGAGGGGGGACAGGGGAAAGGTCAGCCCCAGCATTTT. Protein: CASSEGGQGKGQPQHF.

This sequence joins TRBV21-1 and TRBJ2-7; the table gives TRBD2 as D, unverified against the DNA. TRBV21-1 corresponds to a pseudogene. The CDR3 has 14 amino acids. CDR3 nucleotide sequence: TGTGCCAGCAGCAAAGCTGGAGGGGCTTACGAGCAGTACTTC. Its translation is CASSKAGGAYEQYF.

This chain links TRBV7-3 with TRBJ2-7; 9 bases fit TRBD2. Germline lookup yields CDR1 SGHTA and CDR2 FQGTGA. The CDR3 totals 15 residues. J lost 1 base, V lost 3 bases, and 4 bases had no gene match. CDR3 coding DNA: TGTGCCAGCAGCTTTGCTAGCGGGGATTCCTACGAGCAGTACTTC. Translating gives CASSFASGDSYEQYF. Complete variable domain (other parts from reference TRBV7-3 and TRBJ2-7): GAGVSQTPSNKVTEKGKYVELRCDPISGHTALYWYRQSLGQGPEFLIYFQGTGAADDSGLPNDRFFAVRPEGSVSTLKIQRTERGDSAVYLCASSFASGDSYEQYFGPGTRLTVT.

The chain couples TRBV21-1 to TRBJ2-5; the D segment call TRBD1 is taken from the table without a DNA check. TRBV21-1 has pseudogene status. The CDR3 runs 16 residues. CDR3 nucleotide sequence: TGTGCCAGCAGCAAAAAAGAAAACAGGGGGCTGGAGACCCAGTACTTC. It codes for CASSKKENRGLETQYF.

This chain uses TRBV6-5 with TRBJ2-1; TRBD2 agrees at 7 bases. CDR1 MNHEY and CDR2 SVGAGI come from the germline V gene. V dropped 4 bases and J dropped 2; count of bases not matched to a gene: 2. The CDR3 is 14 residues long. The DNA of the CDR3 is TGTGCCAGCAGTTTGAGCGGGACCTACAATGAGCAGTTCTTC. The encoded protein is CASSLSGTYNEQFF.

J is TRBJ2-1 and V is TRBV18, with D uncertain. The CDR3 is 16 amino acids. In germline, CDR1 is KGHSH, CDR2 LQKENI. Trimming removed 1 base at V and 9 bases at J, with 19 bases between. CDR3 nucleotide sequence: TGTGCCAGCTCACCACGTGGGCTGGGAACCCTGCGTGAGCAGTTCTTC. Residues: CASSPRGLGTLREQFF.

The gene calls are TRBV27 and TRBJ1-2, with 9 bases that match TRBD1. The CDR3 spans 16 residues. Trimming took 6 bases from V and 7 from J; bases not matched to a gene: 15. Germline V gene data show CDR1 as MNHEY and CDR2 as SMNVEV (reference sequence). The CDR3 spells CASSRGAGTGYGGYTF. The CDR3, as DNA: TGTGCCAGCAGCCGAGGAGCCGGGACAGGGTACGGTGGCTACACCTTC.

The chain has TRBV19 and TRBJ1-2; D not resolved. From germline, CDR1 is LNHDA and CDR2 SQIVND (reference sequence). V was cut by 4 bases and J by 2 bases, with 8 bases left in between. CDR3 size: 13 residues. The CDR3 region is CASSRDTNYGYTF. In nucleotides, the CDR3 is TGTGCCAGTAGTAGAGACACGAACTATGGCTACACCTTC.

This chain links TRBV18 with TRBJ2-7; D gene ambiguous. Germline V gene lookup returns CDR1 KGHSH and CDR2 LQKENI. V gave up 3 bases and J gave up 0 bases, with 9 bases separating them. The CDR3 covers 14 residues. The CDR3 reads CASSPRPDSYEQYF. The CDR3 DNA is TGTGCCAGCTCACCCCGGCCCGACTCCTACGAGCAGTACTTC.

The chain combines TRBV18 with TRBJ2-3, with D possibly matching TRBD1 (6 bases). Trimming stripped 3 bases from V and 2 bases from J, with 15 bases between. The CDR3 spans 16 residues. CDR1 and CDR2 from the germline V gene are KGHSH and LQKENI. This CDR3 reads CASSPPRGTTTDTQYF. The CDR3 DNA is TGTGCCAGCTCACCCCCTAGGGGGACAACCACAGATACGCAGTATTTT.

This clone was detected only once. V is TRBV11-1 and J is TRBJ1-1; weak D call: TRBD1 (5 bases). The CDR3 contains 15 residues. V lost 5 bases to trimming and J lost 4 bases, with 17 bases between them. Germline-derived CDR1 and CDR2 are SGHAT and FQDESV (reference sequence). The CDR3 nucleotides are TGTGCCAGCAGCCCCTTCGGCAGGGTTAGCACTGAAGCTTTCTTT. This encodes CASSPFGRVSTEAFF.